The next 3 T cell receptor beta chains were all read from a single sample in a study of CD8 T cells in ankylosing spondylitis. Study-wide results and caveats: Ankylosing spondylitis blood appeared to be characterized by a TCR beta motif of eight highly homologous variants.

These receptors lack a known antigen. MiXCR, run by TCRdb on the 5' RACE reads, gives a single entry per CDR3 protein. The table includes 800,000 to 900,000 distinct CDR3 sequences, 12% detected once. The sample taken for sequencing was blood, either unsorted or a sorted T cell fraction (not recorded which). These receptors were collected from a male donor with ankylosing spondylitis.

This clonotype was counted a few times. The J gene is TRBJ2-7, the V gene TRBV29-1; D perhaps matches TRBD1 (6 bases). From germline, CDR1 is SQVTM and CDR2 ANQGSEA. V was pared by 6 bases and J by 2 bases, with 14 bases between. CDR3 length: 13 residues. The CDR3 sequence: CSVAPDSTYEQYF. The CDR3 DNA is TGCAGCGTCGCACCGGACAGCACCTACGAGCAGTACTTC.

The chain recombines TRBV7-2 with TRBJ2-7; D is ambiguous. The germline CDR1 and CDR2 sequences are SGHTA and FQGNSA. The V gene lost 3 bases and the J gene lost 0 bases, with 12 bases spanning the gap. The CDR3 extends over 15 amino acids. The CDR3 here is CASSFHLGYSYEQYF. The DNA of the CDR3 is TGTGCCAGCAGCTTTCATTTAGGCTACTCCTACGAGCAGTACTTC.

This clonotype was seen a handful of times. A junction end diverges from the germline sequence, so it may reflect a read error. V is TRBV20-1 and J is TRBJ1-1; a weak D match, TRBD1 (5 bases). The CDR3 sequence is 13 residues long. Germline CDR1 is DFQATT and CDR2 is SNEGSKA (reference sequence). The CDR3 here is CSDRVGGSTEAFF. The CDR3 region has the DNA TGCAGTGATAGAGTCGGGGGTTCAACTGAAGCTTTCTTT.